Listed below are T cell receptor beta chains from one sample, sequenced in a study of CD8+ T cells in alopecia areata. Measured with immunoSEQ multiplex PCR; TCRdb has only the in-frame clones, and not every one. Of around 150,000 clones listed, about three fifths were seen once; the top ten hold about 4.3%. What was sequenced was CD4+ T cells sorted from blood. These TCRs come from a human donor in good health. The CDR3 runs from the conserved cysteine through the conserved F or W. Fields, in order: clone size, J gene, D gene, V gene, CDR3 protein, CDR3 DNA. The D gene is left open where the match is weak. Clone size is given for some rows only: seen once, a few or many times, or a class if the clone is expanded.

- TRBJ1-1 - TRBV29-1 CSVGGRMNTEAFF TGCAGCGTGGGGGGTCGGATGAACACTGAAGCTTTCTTT
few TRBJ1-2 - TRBV7-2 CASSLSPGLNYGYTF TGTGCCAGCAGCTTATCCCCAGGCCTTAACTATGGCTACACCTTC
- TRBJ2-6 - TRBV7-2 CASSARGWGNVLTF TGTGCCAGCAGCGCCCGGGGTTGGGGCAACGTCCTGACTTTC
few TRBJ2-3 TRBD2 TRBV28 CASIRSGGLAGTDTQYF TGTGCCAGCATCCGATCGGGGGGACTAGCGGGAACAGATACGCAGTATTTT
few TRBJ1-5 - TRBV30 CAWSFANQPQHF TGTGCCTGGAGTTTTGCAAATCAGCCCCAGCATTTT
- TRBJ1-5 TRBD1 TRBV7-9 CASSPSRDRPQHF TGTGCCAGCAGCCCAAGCCGGGACAGGCCCCAGCATTTT
few TRBJ2-7 - TRBV9 CASSSEDGTYEQYF TGTGCCAGCAGCTCGGAGGACGGCACCTACGAGCAGTACTTC
- TRBJ1-2 - TRBV27 CASSLRTGRWGGYTF TGTGCCAGCAGTCTACGAACAGGCCGCTGGGGAGGCTACACCTTC
many TRBJ2-7 TRBD2 TRBV7-2 CASSSPRGASGSPYEQYF TGTGCCAGCAGCTCCCCCCGTGGGGCTAGCGGGAGCCCATACGAGCAGTACTTC
- TRBJ2-5 - TRBV11-2 CASSLGPGVEETQYF TGTGCCAGCAGCTTAGGGCCAGGGGTGGAAGAGACCCAGTACTTC
few TRBJ2-5 - TRBV29-1 CSVERGATYQETQYF TGCAGCGTTGAGAGGGGGGCGACTTACCAAGAGACCCAGTACTTC
- TRBJ1-2 - TRBV28 CASSSPVELPYGYTF TGTGCCAGCAGCTCTCCAGTGGAACTTCCTTATGGCTACACCTTC
- TRBJ2-3 TRBD1 TRBV27 CASSPGQGASTDTQYF TGTGCCAGCAGTCCAGGACAGGGGGCGAGTACAGATACGCAGTATTTT
few TRBJ1-5 - TRBV27 CASGAAGGSQPQHF TGTGCCAGCGGGGCCGCGGGGGGGAGTCAGCCCCAGCATTTT
- TRBJ2-1 TRBD2 TRBV30 CAWSGGRVSYNEQFF TGTGCCTGGAGCGGCGGGAGGGTTTCCTACAATGAGCAGTTCTTC
- TRBJ2-2 - TRBV7-9 CASSPPGELFF TGTGCCAGCAGCCCCCCCGGGGAGCTGTTTTTT
- TRBJ1-5 TRBD1 TRBV28 CASSLTGPDRPQHF TGTGCCAGCAGTTTGACAGGGCCGGATCGGCCCCAGCATTTT
- TRBJ2-1 - TRBV2 CASSEVGVRGRFF TGTGCCAGCAGTGAAGTGGGGGTAAGGGGTCGGTTCTTC
- TRBJ2-5 TRBD2 TRBV25-1 CASSTSGRGGETQYF TGTGCCAGCAGTACTAGCGGGAGGGGTGGAGAGACCCAGTACTTC
- TRBJ2-7 - TRBV28 CASSPAGRAYFYEQYF TGTGCCAGCAGTCCCGCCGGGCGCGCCTATTTCTACGAGCAGTACTTC
once TRBJ2-5 - TRBV11-1 CASSQQETQYF TGTGCCAGCAGCCAGCAAGAGACCCAGTACTTC
once TRBJ2-2 TRBD2 TRBV7-9 CASSLPLGRDYTGELFF TGTGCCAGCAGCTTACCGCTTGGACGGGACTATACCGGGGAGCTGTTTTTT
few TRBJ1-1 - TRBV30 CAWGRLNTEAFF TGTGCCTGGGGACGGCTGAACACTGAAGCTTTCTTT
- TRBJ1-4 TRBD1 TRBV30 CAWRPLPGQGGEKLFF TGTGCCTGGAGACCTTTACCGGGACAGGGTGGCGAAAAACTGTTTTTT
- TRBJ2-5 TRBD1 TRBV5-1 CASSGLRGGLGQETQYF TGCGCCAGCAGCGGACTCCGAGGGGGCTTGGGGCAAGAGACCCAGTACTTC
- TRBJ1-1 - TRBV6-5 CASGNLDNTEAFF TGTGCCAGCGGGAACTTGGACAACACTGAAGCTTTCTTT
few TRBJ2-5 TRBD1 TRBV2 CASSSGQGAGETQYF TGTGCCAGCAGTTCCGGACAGGGGGCTGGGGAGACCCAGTACTTC
- TRBJ1-5 TRBD1 TRBV6-5 CASSPTGKGQPQHF TGTGCCAGCAGTCCGACAGGGAAGGGTCAGCCCCAGCATTTT
once TRBJ2-2 - TRBV5-1 CASSLLSGIIRDTGELFF TGCGCCAGCAGCCTACTCTCCGGGATTATCCGGGACACCGGGGAGCTGTTTTTT
few TRBJ2-2 - TRBV6-6 CASSHGGTPTGELFF TGTGCCAGCAGTCACGGCGGGACTCCCACCGGGGAGCTGTTTTTT